Listed below are T cell receptor beta chains from one sample, sequenced in a study of glioma-infiltrating T cells. A single record per CDR3 protein comes from TCRdb applying MiXCR to the multiplex PCR reads. The sample records around 99,000 distinct CDR3 sequences, less than 30% being singletons. Sample: glioma tissue, nonneoplastic brain tissue, or PBMCs (not recorded which). These receptor sequences come from a human donor with low-grade glioma or glioblastoma, undergoing nonglioma brain surgery, or in good health (not recorded which). Both conserved end residues are part of each CDR3. The order of the fields is J gene, clone size, V gene, D gene, CDR3 protein, CDR3 DNA. D genes are given only for firm matches. Not all rows give a size; the values are once, few, many and, for expanded clones, a class.

TRBJ2-7,NA,TRBV3-1,TRBD1,CASSQADRGLEQYF,TGTGCCAGCAGCCAAGCTGACAGGGGGCTTGAGCAGTACTTC
TRBJ1-1,many,TRBV2,NA,CASSLTGMFGAEAFF,TGTGCCAGCAGTTTAACAGGGATGTTCGGAGCTGAAGCTTTCTTT
TRBJ1-2,few,TRBV7-9,NA,CASSLEALVGYTF,TGTGCCAGCAGCTTAGAGGCCCTCGTCGGCTACACCTTC
TRBJ2-5,NA,TRBV20-1,TRBD1,CSPTGVKTQYF,TGCAGTCCGACAGGGGTAAAGACCCAGTACTTC
TRBJ1-1,NA,TRBV5-1,NA,CASSLLGYQNAEAFF,TGCGCCAGCAGCTTGCTTGGGTACCAGAACGCTGAAGCTTTCTTT
TRBJ2-7,many,TRBV4-3,TRBD2,CASSQAPTSSYEQYF,TGCGCCAGCAGCCAAGCCCCGACTAGCTCTTACGAGCAGTACTTC
TRBJ1-3,many,TRBV4-2,NA,CASSQDFGGALPNTIYF,TGTGCCAGCAGCCAAGATTTCGGAGGGGCGCTACCGAACACCATATATTTT
TRBJ2-3,many,TRBV12-3/TRBV12-4,TRBD2,CASRLAGSADTQYF,TGTGCCAGCAGACTAGCGGGGTCTGCAGATACGCAGTATTTT
TRBJ2-7,many,TRBV2,NA,CASESEWDYEQYF,TGTGCCAGCGAAAGTGAATGGGACTACGAGCAGTACTTC
TRBJ2-7,many,TRBV27,NA,CASSFLLPQGAYEQYF,TGTGCCAGCAGTTTCCTCCTCCCACAGGGCGCCTACGAGCAGTACTTC
TRBJ2-3,many,TRBV7-9,NA,CASSPLGREDTQYF,TGTGCCAGCAGCCCGCTTGGGAGAGAAGATACGCAGTATTTT
TRBJ2-5,NA,TRBV24-1,TRBD2,CATRPAGGQETQYF,TGTGCCACCAGACCGGCGGGGGGCCAAGAGACCCAGTACTTC
TRBJ2-7,many,TRBV18,NA,CASSPLQVGRYSSYEQYF,TGTGCCAGCTCACCACTGCAGGTTGGAAGGTATAGCTCCTACGAGCAGTACTTC
TRBJ2-7,many,TRBV15,NA,CATSRGPLSGSSYEQYF,TGTGCCACCAGCAGAGGACCCTTGAGTGGAAGCTCCTACGAGCAGTACTTC
TRBJ2-3,many,TRBV29-1,NA,CSVERLAKAYF,TGCAGCGTTGAGAGGCTAGCGAAGGCGTATTTT
TRBJ2-1,NA,TRBV20-1,TRBD2,CSARLREGQFNEQFF,TGCAGTGCTAGATTGCGGGAGGGCCAGTTTAATGAGCAGTTCTTC
TRBJ2-7,many,TRBV6-2/TRBV6-3,NA,CASSDHEQYF,TGTGCCAGCAGTGACCACGAGCAGTACTTC
TRBJ2-7,many,TRBV18,NA,CASSSDQGEQYF,TGTGCCAGCTCGTCTGACCAGGGGGAGCAGTACTTC
TRBJ1-3,many,TRBV9,NA,CASSRRASGNTIYF,TGTGCCAGCAGCCGACGGGCGTCTGGAAACACCATATATTTT
TRBJ1-1,NA,TRBV6-2/TRBV6-3,NA,CASSYTLRSPFGGTEAFF,TGTGCCAGCAGTTACACACTACGATCCCCTTTCGGGGGCACTGAAGCTTTCTTT
TRBJ1-3,many,TRBV4-3,TRBD1,CASSYRDRGNTIYF,TGCGCCAGCAGCTACCGGGACAGAGGAAACACCATATATTTT
TRBJ1-5,many,TRBV6-1,NA,CASRSTGLSNQPQHF,TGTGCCAGCAGATCCACAGGATTAAGCAATCAGCCCCAGCATTTT
TRBJ2-3,NA,TRBV24-1,NA,CATSDLPGIQDTDTQYF,TGTGCCACCAGTGATTTGCCGGGCATCCAGGACACAGATACGCAGTATTTT
TRBJ1-1,many,TRBV9,NA,CASSPSTRGGLKGAFF,TGTGCCAGCAGCCCCTCCACGAGAGGGGGGTTGAAGGGAGCTTTCTTT
TRBJ2-7,many,TRBV2,NA,CASSATSRAPVQPSYEQYF,TGTGCCAGCAGTGCTACGAGTAGAGCCCCGGTACAGCCCTCCTACGAGCAGTACTTC
TRBJ2-1,many,TRBV4-2,NA,CASSQNNEQFF,TGTGCCAGCAGCCAAAACAATGAGCAGTTCTTC
TRBJ1-5,many,TRBV6-1,NA,CASRQHWDYQPQHF,TGTGCCAGCAGACAACACTGGGATTATCAGCCCCAGCATTTT
TRBJ2-5,many,TRBV6-2/TRBV6-3,TRBD2,CASSYVTGGEETQYF,TGTGCCAGCAGTTACGTCACGGGAGGGGAAGAGACCCAGTACTTC
TRBJ1-2,many,TRBV2,NA,CASRAEAGPGYGYTF,TGTGCCAGCAGAGCCGAGGCGGGTCCGGGCTATGGCTACACCTTC
TRBJ1-1,NA,TRBV6-9,NA,CASSYKNAGTKAFF,TGTGCCAGCAGTTACAAGAATGCGGGAACTAAAGCTTTCTTT
TRBJ1-1,once,TRBV9,NA,CASSVEGGLNTEAFF,TGTGCCAGCAGCGTAGAGGGGGGACTGAACACTGAAGCTTTCTTT
TRBJ1-5,many,TRBV28,TRBD1,CASSFRQGRQPQHF,TGTGCCAGCAGTTTTAGACAGGGTCGTCAGCCCCAGCATTTT
TRBJ2-7,NA,TRBV6-1,TRBD2,CGSEAREASYEQYF,TGTGGCAGTGAAGCGCGGGAGGCCTCCTACGAGCAGTACTTC
TRBJ2-7,many,TRBV4-2,TRBD2,CASSQDLAGSYEQYF,TGTGCCAGCAGCCAAGATCTAGCGGGGTCCTACGAGCAGTACTTC
TRBJ1-1,many,TRBV28,NA,CASEGNTEAFF,TGTGCCTCTGAAGGTAACACTGAAGCTTTCTTT
TRBJ2-3,many,TRBV6-2/TRBV6-3,NA,CASSYIPRDTQYF,TGTGCCAGCAGTTACATTCCACGAGATACGCAGTATTTT
TRBJ2-2,NA,TRBV28,NA,CASSLRAYTGELFF,TGTGCCAGCAGTTTACGCGCGTACACCGGGGAGCTGTTTTTT
TRBJ2-3,many,TRBV2,TRBD1,CASSLDRGTDTQYF,TGTGCCAGCAGTCTCGACAGGGGCACAGATACGCAGTATTTT
TRBJ2-2,many,TRBV6-2/TRBV6-3,NA,CASTRRGNTGELFF,TGTGCCAGCACTCGACGGGGGAACACCGGGGAGCTGTTTTTT
TRBJ1-6,many,TRBV20-1,NA,CSAIGTIELNSPLHF,TGCAGTGCTATAGGGACAATTGAACTTAATTCACCCCTCCACTTT
TRBJ2-1,many,TRBV19,NA,CASSRAVLIPRNEQFF,TGTGCCAGTAGTAGGGCGGTTTTGATTCCTCGCAATGAGCAGTTCTTC
TRBJ2-1,many,TRBV18,NA,CASSPNAILYNEQFF,TGTGCCAGCTCACCTAATGCAATCCTCTACAATGAGCAGTTCTTC
TRBJ1-5,many,TRBV6-2/TRBV6-3,NA,CASMSIRENQPQHF,TGTGCCAGCATGTCCATTCGAGAAAATCAGCCCCAGCATTTT
TRBJ2-1,NA,TRBV5-1,NA,CASSLDTGTNNEQLF,TGCGCCAGCAGCTTGGATACAGGGACAAACAATGAGCAGCTCTTC
TRBJ2-3,many,TRBV24-1,NA,CATSDFQGGTDTQYF,TGTGCCACCAGTGATTTTCAGGGCGGGACAGATACGCAGTATTTT
TRBJ2-7,many,TRBV6-2/TRBV6-3,TRBD2,CASRRGTSGGAYEQYF,TGTGCCAGCAGACGCGGGACTAGCGGGGGGGCCTACGAGCAGTACTTC
TRBJ2-5,NA,TRBV12-3/TRBV12-4,NA,CASSGGSETQYF,TGTGCCAGCAGTGGAGGGTCGGAGACCCAGTACTTC